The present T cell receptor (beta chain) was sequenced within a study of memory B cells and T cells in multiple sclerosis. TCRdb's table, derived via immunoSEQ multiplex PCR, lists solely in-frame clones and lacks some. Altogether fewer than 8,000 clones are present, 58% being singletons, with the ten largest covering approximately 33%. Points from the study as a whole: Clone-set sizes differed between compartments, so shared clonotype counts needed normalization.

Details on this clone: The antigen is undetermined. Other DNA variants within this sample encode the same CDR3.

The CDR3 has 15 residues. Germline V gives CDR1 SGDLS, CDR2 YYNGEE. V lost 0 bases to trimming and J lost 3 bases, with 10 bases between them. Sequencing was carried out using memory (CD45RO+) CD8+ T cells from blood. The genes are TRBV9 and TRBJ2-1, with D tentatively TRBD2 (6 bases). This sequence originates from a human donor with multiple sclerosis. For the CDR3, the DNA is TGTGCCAGCAGCGTAGCGGGAGCCAACTACAATGAGCAGTTCTTC. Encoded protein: CASSVAGANYNEQFF.